Below, one T cell receptor beta chain is given with its context. Its antigen is currently unknown. There are 13 residues in the CDR3. V lost 5 bases and J lost 7, with 12 bases in between. Germline loops: CDR1 LNHDA, CDR2 SQIVND (reference sequence). Relapse was seen in all patients after autologous stem cell transplantation, and brentuximab vedotin exposure was variable. Complete response, partial response or progressive disease made up the best responses. The entry originates in a study of PD-1 blockade in classical Hodgkin lymphoma. Study-level findings and limits: By cycle point C4D1, TCR diversity had risen significantly in CD4+ cells (but not CD8+ cells). Complete responders' baseline diversity resembled that of newly diagnosed patients.

Sequenced by immunoSEQ multiplex PCR; TCRdb stores in-frame clones only, minus some. The table includes tens of thousands of clones, roughly 80% detected once. The receptor comes from a human donor with classical Hodgkin lymphoma. This sample comprised peripheral blood mononuclear cells (PBMCs), obtained before the second cycle of nivolumab. This sequence joins TRBV19 and TRBJ1-5; D gene unclear. CDR3 DNA sequence: TGTGCCAGTAGTTTGGGCTCCAGGCAGCCCCAGCATTTT. The encoded protein is CASSLGSRQPQHF.